Reported below is one TCR beta chain. Original handling: Amplification of reference gene primers was used by the study to estimate nucleated cell counts. Assay: immunoSEQ multiplex PCR; the TCRdb copy retains only in-frame clones and omits some. V and J calls and clone size are as listed in that table; D and trimming were resolved from the DNA. The sample holds about 210,000 clones, around 83% seen once. This CDR3 contains 15 residues. The germline V and J ends were trimmed by 1 base and 2 bases, with 10 bases remaining between them. Germline V gene lookup returns CDR1 SGHAT and CDR2 FQNNGV. The data belong to a study of blood T cell repertoires in COVID-19. Study as a whole: There were acute and convalescent COVID-19 samples, and they came from the United States, Italy and Spain. The cDNA or gDNA used as material had been derived from T cells, B-cell-depleted T cells, or PBMCs.

The sequence came from a woman in her 50s with acute or convalescent COVID-19. Sequencing was performed on peripheral blood. This chain links TRBV11-2 with TRBJ2-3; D gene unclear. Written as DNA, the CDR3 is TGTGCCAGCAGCTTAGCGAGGCCATTCACAGATACGCAGTATTTT. Protein product: CASSLARPFTDTQYF.